This TCR beta chain appears in the sequencing data of a study of regulatory T cells in long-lasting Graves disease. CDR3 length: 15 residues. Germline values: CDR1 ENHRY, CDR2 SYGVKD. Trimming took off 8 bases at V and 2 bases at J, with 16 bases between the two ends. For TCR beta, libraries came from iRepertoire HTBI primers and Arm-PCR of CDR3 regions. Each CDR3 protein is one row after TCRdb ran MiXCR on the multiplex PCR reads. This table holds 360,000 or so distinct CDR3 sequences, approximately 12% found once. Time point meaning: newly diagnosed GD, antithyroid drugs for less than 3 months. From PBMCs, RNA was extracted and then used to make the TCR library. These same records also appear under a second study, on T cells in Graves' hyperthyroidism and ophthalmopathy.

The rearrangement links TRBV10-3 to TRBJ2-1, with a possible D match to TRBD2 (5 bases). Sequences were derived from peripheral blood mononuclear cells (PBMCs), sampled at new diagnosis, from a patient treated with antithyroid drugs. The clonotype originates from a woman younger than 35 with Graves disease. CDR3 protein: CAIRRSGGAYNEQFF. For the CDR3, the DNA is TGTGCCATCCGGAGGAGCGGTGGGGCCTACAATGAGCAGTTCTTC.